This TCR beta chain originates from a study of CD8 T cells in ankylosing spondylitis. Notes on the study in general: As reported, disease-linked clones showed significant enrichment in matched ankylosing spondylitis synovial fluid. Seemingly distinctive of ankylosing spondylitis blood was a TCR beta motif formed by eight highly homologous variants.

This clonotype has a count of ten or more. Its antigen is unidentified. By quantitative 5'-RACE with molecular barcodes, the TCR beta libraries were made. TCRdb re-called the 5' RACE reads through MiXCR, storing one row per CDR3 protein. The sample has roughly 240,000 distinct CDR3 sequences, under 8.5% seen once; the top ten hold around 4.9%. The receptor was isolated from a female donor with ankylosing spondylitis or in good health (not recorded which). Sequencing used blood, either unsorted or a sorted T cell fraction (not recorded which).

CDR3 in amino acids: CASSLGPKKGGYTF. Written as DNA, the CDR3 is TGCGCCAGCAGCTTGGGCCCTAAGAAGGGTGGCTACACCTTC. This chain links TRBV5-1 with TRBJ1-2; D is uncertain. CDR3 length equals 14 residues. V shed 0 bases and J shed 7 bases, with 13 bases lying between them. Germline assignment: CDR1 SGHRS and CDR2 YFSETQ.